Listed below are T cell receptor beta chains from one sample, sequenced in a study of cytomegalovirus exposure and HLA in healthy donors. The repertoire was sequenced with immunoSEQ multiplex PCR; TCRdb's copy has only in-frame clones and lacks some. The profile covers about 330,000 clones, with around 90% appearing a single time and approximately 1% taken by the ten largest. Sequencing was performed on PBMCs. The receptors were gathered from a woman in her twenties or thirties in good health and CMV-seropositive. Each CDR3 is given with its conserved first and last residue. Fields, in order: D gene, CDR3 length, V gene, clone size, J gene, CDR3 DNA, CDR3 protein. D genes are given only for firm matches. Clone size is stated in some rows and not others, as once, few, many or a class when expanded.

D gene: NA; CDR3 length: 15; V gene: TRBV28; clone size: NA; J gene: TRBJ2-7; CDR3 DNA: TGTGCCAGCAGTCTATTGGCACAGGGAAACTACGAGCAGTACTTC; CDR3 protein: CASSLLAQGNYEQYF
D gene: NA; CDR3 length: 16; V gene: TRBV4-3; clone size: NA; J gene: TRBJ1-5; CDR3 DNA: TGCGCCAGCAGCCAAGATGGTGGGTATAGCAATCAGCCCCAGCATTTT; CDR3 protein: CASSQDGGYSNQPQHF
D gene: TRBD2; CDR3 length: 16; V gene: TRBV5-4; clone size: few; J gene: TRBJ2-7; CDR3 DNA: TGTGCCAGCAGCGGGGGACTAGCGGGAGAGTGGTACGAGCAGTACTTC; CDR3 protein: CASSGGLAGEWYEQYF
D gene: NA; CDR3 length: 19; V gene: TRBV28; clone size: NA; J gene: TRBJ2-1; CDR3 DNA: TGTGCCAGCAGTTTATGGAGGGTTGGGCGGCGGGACGGCTACAATGAGCAGTTCTTC; CDR3 protein: CASSLWRVGRRDGYNEQFF
D gene: NA; CDR3 length: 12; V gene: TRBV25-1; clone size: NA; J gene: TRBJ1-1; CDR3 DNA: TGTGCCAGCCGGAGGGGGAACACTGAAGCTTTCTTT; CDR3 protein: CASRRGNTEAFF
D gene: NA; CDR3 length: 12; V gene: TRBV6-1; clone size: once; J gene: TRBJ2-7; CDR3 DNA: TGTGCCAGCAGTGATGGGGGGAACGAGCAGTACTTC; CDR3 protein: CASSDGGNEQYF
D gene: NA; CDR3 length: 11; V gene: TRBV29-1; clone size: once; J gene: TRBJ1-1; CDR3 DNA: TGCAGCGTTGACGGGCAGGGCAAAGCTTTCTTT; CDR3 protein: CSVDGQGKAFF
D gene: NA; CDR3 length: 15; V gene: TRBV9; clone size: NA; J gene: TRBJ1-1; CDR3 DNA: TGTGCCAGCAGCGTCGGGGGCCGTAAGAACACTGAAGCTTTCTTT; CDR3 protein: CASSVGGRKNTEAFF
D gene: TRBD2; CDR3 length: 15; V gene: TRBV29-1; clone size: NA; J gene: TRBJ2-3; CDR3 DNA: TGCAGCGTTGAGGGTTGGGTAGCGGGACCATTTACGCAGTATTTT; CDR3 protein: CSVEGWVAGPFTQYF
D gene: NA; CDR3 length: 14; V gene: TRBV7-2; clone size: NA; J gene: TRBJ1-2; CDR3 DNA: TGTGCCAGCAGCTTAGTCGCAGGGAGGTATGGCTACACCTTC; CDR3 protein: CASSLVAGRYGYTF
D gene: TRBD2; CDR3 length: 17; V gene: TRBV6-8; clone size: NA; J gene: TRBJ2-2; CDR3 DNA: TGTGCCAGCAGTGATAGCGGGAGGGCCGGAAACACCGGGGAGCTGTTTTTT; CDR3 protein: CASSDSGRAGNTGELFF
D gene: NA; CDR3 length: 8; V gene: TRBV27; clone size: NA; J gene: TRBJ2-3; CDR3 DNA: TGTGCCAGCAGTTTGGAGGGTTTT; CDR3 protein: CASSLEGF
D gene: NA; CDR3 length: 14; V gene: TRBV2; clone size: few; J gene: TRBJ2-2; CDR3 DNA: TGTGCCAGCAGTGGAGACACTCTCACCGGGGAGCTGTTTTTT; CDR3 protein: CASSGDTLTGELFF
D gene: NA; CDR3 length: 15; V gene: TRBV5-6; clone size: NA; J gene: TRBJ2-1; CDR3 DNA: TGTGCCAGCAGCTTAGGATCGGGTTTCTACAATGAGCAGTTCTTC; CDR3 protein: CASSLGSGFYNEQFF
D gene: TRBD2; CDR3 length: 17; V gene: TRBV4-3; clone size: NA; J gene: TRBJ2-1; CDR3 DNA: TGCGCCAGCAGCCAAGCCCAACTAGCGGGACCCTACAATGAGCAGTTCTTC; CDR3 protein: CASSQAQLAGPYNEQFF
D gene: TRBD1; CDR3 length: 13; V gene: TRBV6-6; clone size: NA; J gene: TRBJ2-7; CDR3 DNA: TGTGCCAGCAGGGACAGGGGGTCCTACGAGCAGTACTTC; CDR3 protein: CASRDRGSYEQYF
D gene: TRBD2; CDR3 length: 15; V gene: TRBV27; clone size: NA; J gene: TRBJ2-1; CDR3 DNA: TGTGCCAGCAGTCCCAGACTAGCGTCCCACAATGAGCAGTTCTTC; CDR3 protein: CASSPRLASHNEQFF